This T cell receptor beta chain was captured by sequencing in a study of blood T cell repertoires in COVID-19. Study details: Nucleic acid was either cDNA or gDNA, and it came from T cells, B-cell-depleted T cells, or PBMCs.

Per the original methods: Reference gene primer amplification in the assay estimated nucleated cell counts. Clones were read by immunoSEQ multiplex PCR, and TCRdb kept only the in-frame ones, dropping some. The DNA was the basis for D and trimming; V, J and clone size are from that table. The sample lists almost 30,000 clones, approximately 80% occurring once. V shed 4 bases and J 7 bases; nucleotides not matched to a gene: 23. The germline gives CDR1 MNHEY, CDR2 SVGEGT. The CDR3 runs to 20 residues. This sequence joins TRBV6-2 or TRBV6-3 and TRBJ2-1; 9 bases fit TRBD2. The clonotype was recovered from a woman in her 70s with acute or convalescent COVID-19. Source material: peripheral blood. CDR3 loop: CASSSSVGGGAGRVSNEQFF. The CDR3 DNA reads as TGTGCCAGCAGTTCGAGTGTGGGCGGGGGGGCCGGTCGGGTATCAAATGAGCAGTTCTTC.